The 16 T cell receptor beta chains in this list originate from one sample, sequenced in a study of technical replicates of blood from a handful of donors. Only in-frame clones appear in the TCRdb table, and some are missing; sequencing was by immunoSEQ multiplex PCR. The sample lists around 84,000 clones; approximately 90% were seen once. The sample comprised T cells isolated from PBMCs. Source of these receptors: a human donor in good health.

The V gene is TRBV29-1, the J gene TRBJ1-1; weak D call: TRBD1 (6 bases). The ends were cut back, 6 bases at V and 3 bases at J, with 14 bases in the middle. Germline loops: CDR1 SQVTM, CDR2 ANQGSEA. The CDR3 runs to 13 residues. Here the CDR3 DNA reads TGCAGCGTGGGGCGGGGGCGAGACACTGAAGCTTTCTTT. Residues: CSVGRGRDTEAFF. Drawing the rest from reference TRBV29-1 and TRBJ1-1, the complete variable domain is SAVISQKPSRDICQRGTSLTIQCQVDSQVTMMFWYRQQPGQSLTLIATANQGSEATYESGFVIDKFPISRPNLTFSTLTVSNMSPEDSSIYLCSVGRGRDTEAFFGQGTRLTVV.

The rearrangement links TRBV7-6 to TRBJ1-2; possibly TRBD1 for D (6 bases). The CDR3 length is 17 residues. The germline CDR1 and CDR2 sequences are SGHVS and FNYEAQ. Trimming removed 5 bases from V and 4 bases from J, with 23 bases in between. CDR3 sequence reads: CASSPRIQGGTFYGYTF. CDR3 coding DNA: TGTGCCAGCAGCCCCCGGATACAGGGAGGGACCTTCTATGGCTACACCTTC.

The chain combines TRBV6-5 with TRBJ2-1, with D maybe TRBD1 (5 bases). V dropped 9 bases and J dropped 6 bases, with 15 bases sitting between them. The CDR3 totals 13 residues. Per germline, CDR1 MNHEY and CDR2 SVGAGI. CDR3 sequence reads: CASGHRVRNEQFF. The DNA of the CDR3 is TGTGCCAGTGGACACCGGGTTCGCAATGAGCAGTTCTTC.

V gene TRBV5-1 combines with J gene TRBJ2-1, with 8 positions matching TRBD2. With V trimmed by 7 bases and J by 0 bases, 6 bases remained unmatched. The V gene's germline CDR1 is SGHRS and CDR2 YFSETQ. This CDR3 is 15 amino acids long. CDR3 protein: CASLPGGDSYNEQFF. The CDR3 coding sequence is TGCGCCAGCCTCCCCGGGGGGGACTCCTACAATGAGCAGTTCTTC.

The CDR3 DNA reads TGTGCCACCAGCAGAGATCGGCGGGCAGGAATTGAGCAGTACTTC. Encoded protein: CATSRDRRAGIEQYF. The chain links TRBV15 to TRBJ2-7; the D gene is possibly TRBD2 (5 bases). This CDR3 comprises 15 residues. Germline CDR1 LNHNV, CDR2 YYDKDF (reference sequence). The germline V and J ends were trimmed by 0 bases and 7 bases, with 16 bases remaining between them.

This clone was observed a handful of times. The chain has TRBV11-1 and TRBJ1-4; a possible D gene is TRBD1 (5 bases). From germline, CDR1 is SGHAT and CDR2 FQDESV (reference sequence). The CDR3 contains 14 residues. V was cut by 4 bases and J by 7 bases, with 13 bases left in between. The CDR3 loop is CASSSRSQGEKLFF. CDR3 in DNA: TGTGCCAGCAGCTCCAGGTCGCAGGGTGAAAAACTGTTTTTT.

V and J are TRBV10-1 and TRBJ1-2; 7 nucleotides line up with TRBD1. J was trimmed by 6 bases and V by 3 bases; bases with no gene match: 10. Looked up from germline, CDR1 is WNHNN and CDR2 is SYGVQD (reference sequence). The CDR3 extends over 15 amino acids. This CDR3 is CASSDTQGDSNGYTF. CDR3 bases: TGCGCCAGCAGTGATACTCAGGGGGATTCGAATGGCTACACCTTC.

The chain combines TRBV6-1 with TRBJ1-4; 8 nucleotides align to TRBD1. J was trimmed by 5 bases and V by 6 bases; bases with no gene match: 8. Germline lookup yields CDR1 MNHNS and CDR2 SASEGT. This CDR3 spans 15 amino acids. The CDR3 DNA follows: TGTGCCAGCAGCCTTCGACAGGGGCAGAATGAAAAACTGTTTTTT. It is translated as CASSLRQGQNEKLFF.

The chain uses TRBV11-3 and TRBJ1-1, with TRBD1 matching over 8 bases. CDR3 length: 16 residues. Per the germline V gene, CDR1 is SGHNT and CDR2 is YENEEA. V was pared by 6 bases and J by 4 bases, with 13 bases of the junction left unmatched. In nucleotides, the CDR3 is TGTGCCAGCAGGTCAGGGACAGGAGAACGGAGCACTGAAGCTTTCTTT. Translating gives CASRSGTGERSTEAFF.

The gene calls are TRBV18 and TRBJ2-7; D may be TRBD1 (6 bases). This CDR3 is built from 14 residues. Per the germline V gene, CDR1 is KGHSH and CDR2 is LQKENI. Trimming took off 2 bases at V and 6 bases at J, with 14 bases between the two ends. This CDR3 is CASSPGQGPFEQYF. CDR3 sequence (DNA): TGTGCCAGCTCACCAGGTCAGGGGCCTTTCGAGCAGTACTTC.

CDR3 loop: CSVEPAQGSYEQYF. The CDR3 bases are TGCAGCGTTGAACCCGCCCAGGGATCCTACGAGCAGTACTTC. The chain has TRBV29-1 and TRBJ2-7, with D perhaps matching TRBD1 (5 bases). Germline loops: CDR1 SQVTM, CDR2 ANQGSEA. V shed 2 bases and J shed 1 base, with 12 bases lying between them. This CDR3 region has 14 residues.

The V and J genes are TRBV7-2 and TRBJ1-2, with D maybe TRBD1 (5 bases). The CDR3 sequence is 15 residues long. Germline V gives CDR1 SGHTA, CDR2 FQGNSA. V lost 0 bases, J lost 1 base, and 9 bases lay in between. CDR3 sequence: CASSLAARDNYGYTF. CDR3 DNA sequence: TGTGCCAGCAGCTTAGCCGCCAGGGATAACTATGGCTACACCTTC.

This chain links TRBV5-5 with TRBJ1-2; unclear D gene. Trimming took 5 bases from V and 5 from J, leaving 7 bases between them. CDR1 is SGHKS, CDR2 YYEKEE, per germline (reference sequence). CDR3 size: 11 residues. The DNA of the CDR3 is TGTGCCAGCAGTGAGAATTATGGCTACACCTTC. Its translation is CASSENYGYTF. The full variable domain, with the rest looked up from reference TRBV5-5 and TRBJ1-2, is DAGVTQSPTHLIKTRGQQVTLRCSPISGHKSVSWYQQVLGQGPQFIFQYYEKEERGRGNFPDRFSARQFPNYSSELNVNALLLGDSALYLCASSENYGYTFGSGTRLTVV.

The V gene is TRBV6-5, the J gene TRBJ2-7, with TRBD2 identical over 14 bases. The CDR3 spans 16 residues. V lost 4 bases, J lost 3 bases, and 5 bases stayed unmatched. The V gene's germline CDR1 is MNHEY and CDR2 SVGAGI. The CDR3 region is CASSSGLAGGLYEQYF. Written as DNA, the CDR3 is TGTGCCAGCAGTTCTGGACTAGCGGGAGGTCTCTACGAGCAGTACTTC.

The chain is built from TRBV27 and TRBJ1-6, with D tentatively TRBD1 (6 bases). Deletions cut 6 bases from V and 5 bases from J, with 17 bases between. CDR1 and CDR2 (germline): MNHEY, SMNVEV (reference sequence). CDR3 length equals 16 residues. The CDR3 DNA sequence: TGTGCCAGCAGAACAAACAGGGAAAGTAATAATTCACCCCTCCACTTT. This encodes CASRTNRESNNSPLHF.

V gene TRBV4-2 combines with J gene TRBJ2-1; TRBD2 matches at 7 bases. Trimming took 0 bases from V and 0 from J; bases not matched to a gene: 8. Looked up from germline, CDR1 is LGHNA and CDR2 is YNFKEQ. This CDR3 spans 18 amino acids. CDR3 sequence: CASSQELRRESSYNEQFF. CDR3 DNA sequence: TGTGCCAGCAGCCAAGAATTAAGGCGGGAGAGCTCCTACAATGAGCAGTTCTTC.